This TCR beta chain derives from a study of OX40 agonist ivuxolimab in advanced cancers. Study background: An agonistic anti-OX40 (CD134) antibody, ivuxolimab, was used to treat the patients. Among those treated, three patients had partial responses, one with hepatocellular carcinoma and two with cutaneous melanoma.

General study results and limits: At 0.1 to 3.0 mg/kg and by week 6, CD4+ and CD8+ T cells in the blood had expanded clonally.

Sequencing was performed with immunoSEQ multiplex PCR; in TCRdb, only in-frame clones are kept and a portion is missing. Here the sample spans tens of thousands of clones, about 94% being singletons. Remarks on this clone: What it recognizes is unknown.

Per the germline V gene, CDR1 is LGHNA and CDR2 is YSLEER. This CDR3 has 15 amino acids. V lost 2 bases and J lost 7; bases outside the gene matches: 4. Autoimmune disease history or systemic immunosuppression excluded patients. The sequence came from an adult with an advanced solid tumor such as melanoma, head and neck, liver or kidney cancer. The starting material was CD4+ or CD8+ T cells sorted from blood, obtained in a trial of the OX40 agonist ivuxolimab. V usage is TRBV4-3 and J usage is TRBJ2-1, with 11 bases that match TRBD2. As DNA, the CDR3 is TGCGCCAGCAGCCAACCGGGGACTAGCGGTAATGAGCAGTTCTTC. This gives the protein CASSQPGTSGNEQFF.